The source of this T cell receptor beta chain is a study of cytomegalovirus exposure and HLA in healthy donors. Findings and caveats of the study: The study listed 164 cytomegalovirus-associated TCR beta chains. Presence/absence analyses supposed approximately even sequencing depth among donors.

The donors (healthy individuals) were bone marrow donors. Comment on this clone: What it binds is not known.

CDR1 is SNHLY, CDR2 FYNNEI, per germline. V lost 6 bases and J 4 bases, leaving 13 bases between the germline ends. The CDR3 has 13 residues. In the PCR, 60 Vbeta and 13 Jbeta primers were used. Sequencing used immunoSEQ multiplex PCR; TCRdb keeps in-frame clones, though not all of them. The table shows some 170,000 clones, with approximately 70% occurring only once. The sample comprised PBMCs. The sequence was obtained from a man younger than 35 in good health and CMV-seropositive. The chain combines TRBV2 with TRBJ2-7, with D maybe TRBD2 (6 bases). This CDR3 is CASRLREPYEQYV. CDR3 coding DNA: TGTGCCAGCAGATTGCGGGAACCATACGAGCAGTACGTC.